The T cell receptor (beta chain) under discussion was sequenced for a study of shared clonotypes between healthy human individuals. About the study: Per donor, three plates held CD4 naive cells, three held CD4 memory, two held CD8 naive and one held CD8 memory. The study's findings and limits: Deeper or shallower sequencing was expected to change how clonotypes are shared among donors.

All the donors were Caucasian adults who lived in Nashville, Tennessee. Both subsets, CD45RA+ naive and CD45RA-negative memory, were split from the CD4+ cells. The CDR3 spans 14 residues. CDR1 and CDR2 (germline): SGHAT, FQNNGV. The V end lost 1 base, the J end lost 2 bases, and 8 bases lay between the germline ends. Concerning this clone itself: What it binds is unknown. The same CDR3 can be traced to other DNA sequences in this sample.

Clones were sequenced by immunoSEQ multiplex PCR, and TCRdb holds only the in-frame ones, with some missing. The sample consists of about 1 million clones, around 74% of them appearing once. The clonotype comes from a man aged 18 to 30 in good health. The chain couples TRBV11-2 to TRBJ2-5, with a weak D call TRBD2 (5 bases). Source material: memory CD4+ T cells sorted from blood. Regarding subset: CD45RA-negative fraction. CDR3 region: CASSLAGLQETQYF. CDR3 in DNA: TGTGCCAGCAGCTTAGCTGGACTGCAAGAGACCCAGTACTTC.